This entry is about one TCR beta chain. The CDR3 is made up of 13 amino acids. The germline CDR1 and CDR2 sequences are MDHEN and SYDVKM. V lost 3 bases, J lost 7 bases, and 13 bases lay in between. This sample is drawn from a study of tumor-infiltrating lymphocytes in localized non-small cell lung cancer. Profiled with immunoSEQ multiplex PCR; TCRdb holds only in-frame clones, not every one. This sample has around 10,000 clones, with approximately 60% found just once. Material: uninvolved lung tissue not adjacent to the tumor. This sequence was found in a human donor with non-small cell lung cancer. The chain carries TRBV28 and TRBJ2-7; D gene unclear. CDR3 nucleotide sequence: TGTGCCAGCAGTTTTGAAGTAAAAAGGGAGCAGTACTTC. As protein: CASSFEVKREQYF.